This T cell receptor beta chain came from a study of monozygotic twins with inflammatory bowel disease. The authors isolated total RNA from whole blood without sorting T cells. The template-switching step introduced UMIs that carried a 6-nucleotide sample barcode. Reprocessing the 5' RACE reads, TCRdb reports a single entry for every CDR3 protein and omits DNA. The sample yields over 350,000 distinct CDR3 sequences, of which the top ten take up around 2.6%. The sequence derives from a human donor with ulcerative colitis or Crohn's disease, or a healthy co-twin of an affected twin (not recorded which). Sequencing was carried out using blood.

The CDR3 sequence: CASSRNPRDGATDTQYF. The chain couples TRBV5-1 to TRBJ2-3; TCRdb's D call, TRBD1, is unchecked because there is no DNA. The germline V gene encodes CDR1 SGHRS and CDR2 YFSETQ. CDR3 size: 17 residues. Full variable domain (outside the CDR3, taken from reference TRBV5-1 and TRBJ2-3): KAGVTQTPRYLIKTRGQQVTLSCSPISGHRSVSWYQQTPGQGLQFLFEYFSETQRNKGNFPGRFSGRQFSNSRSEMNVSTLELGDSALYLCASSRNPRDGATDTQYFGPGTRLTVL.